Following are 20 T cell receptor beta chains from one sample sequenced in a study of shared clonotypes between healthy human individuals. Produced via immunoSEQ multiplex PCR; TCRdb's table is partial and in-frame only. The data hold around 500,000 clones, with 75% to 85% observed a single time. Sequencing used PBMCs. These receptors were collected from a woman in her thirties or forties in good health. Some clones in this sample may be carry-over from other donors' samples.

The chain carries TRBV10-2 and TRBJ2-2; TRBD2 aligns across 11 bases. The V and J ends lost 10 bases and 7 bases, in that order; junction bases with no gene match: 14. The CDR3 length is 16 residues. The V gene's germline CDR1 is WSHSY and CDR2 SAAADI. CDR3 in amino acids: CATAPISGRALGELFF. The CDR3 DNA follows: TGCGCCACCGCCCCTATTAGCGGGAGGGCCCTCGGGGAGCTGTTTTTT.

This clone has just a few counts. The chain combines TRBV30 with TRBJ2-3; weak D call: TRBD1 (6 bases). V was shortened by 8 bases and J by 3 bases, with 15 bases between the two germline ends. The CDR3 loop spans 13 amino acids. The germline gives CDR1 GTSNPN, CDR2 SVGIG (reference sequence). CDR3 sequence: CARDEGETDTQYF. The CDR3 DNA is TGTGCCCGCGACGAGGGGGAGACAGATACGCAGTATTTT.

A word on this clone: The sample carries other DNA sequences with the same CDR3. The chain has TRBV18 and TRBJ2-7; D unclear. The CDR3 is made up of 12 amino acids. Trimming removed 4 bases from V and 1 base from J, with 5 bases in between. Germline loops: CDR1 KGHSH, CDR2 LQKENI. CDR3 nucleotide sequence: TGTGCCAGCTCACTCTCGTCCTACGAGCAGTACTTC. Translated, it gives CASSLSSYEQYF. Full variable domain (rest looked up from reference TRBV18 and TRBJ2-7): NAGVMQNPRHLVRRRGQEARLRCSPMKGHSHVYWYRQLPEEGLKFMVYLQKENIIDESGMPKERFSAEFPKEGPSILRIQQVVRGDSAAYFCASSLSSYEQYFGPGTRLTVT.

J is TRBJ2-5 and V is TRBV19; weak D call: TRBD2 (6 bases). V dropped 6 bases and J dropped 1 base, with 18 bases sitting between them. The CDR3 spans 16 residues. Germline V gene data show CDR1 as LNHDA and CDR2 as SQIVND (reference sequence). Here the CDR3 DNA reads TGTGCCAGTAGCCCGGGAGTACTAGCATTCCAAGAGACCCAGTACTTC. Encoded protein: CASSPGVLAFQETQYF.

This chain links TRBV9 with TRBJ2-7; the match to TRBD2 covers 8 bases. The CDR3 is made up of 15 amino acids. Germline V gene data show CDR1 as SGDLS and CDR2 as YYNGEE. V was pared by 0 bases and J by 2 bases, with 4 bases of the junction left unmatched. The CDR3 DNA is TGTGCCAGCAGCGTAGGACTAGCGCAAACCTACGAGCAGTACTTC. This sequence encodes CASSVGLAQTYEQYF.

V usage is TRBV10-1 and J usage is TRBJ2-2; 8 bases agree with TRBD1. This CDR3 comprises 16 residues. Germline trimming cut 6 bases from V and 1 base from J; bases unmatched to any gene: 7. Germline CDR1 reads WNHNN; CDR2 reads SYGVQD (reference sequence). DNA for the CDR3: TGCGCCAGCAGCGGTGGGACAGGATGGAACACCGGGGAGCTGTTTTTT. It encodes CASSGGTGWNTGELFF.

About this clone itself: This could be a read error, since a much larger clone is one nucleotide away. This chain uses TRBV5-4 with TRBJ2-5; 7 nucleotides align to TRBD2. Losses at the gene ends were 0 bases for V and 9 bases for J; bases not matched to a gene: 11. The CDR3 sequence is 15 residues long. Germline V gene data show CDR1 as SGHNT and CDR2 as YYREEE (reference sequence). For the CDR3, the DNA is TGTGCCAGCAGCTTGGTTTCGGCGGTCCGGGAGGCCCAGTACTTC. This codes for CASSLVSAVREAQYF.

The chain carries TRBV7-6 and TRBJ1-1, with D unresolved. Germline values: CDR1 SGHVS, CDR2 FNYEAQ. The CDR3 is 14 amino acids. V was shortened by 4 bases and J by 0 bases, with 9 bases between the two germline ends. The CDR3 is CASSSLRLNTEAFF. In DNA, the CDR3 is TGTGCCAGCAGCTCCTTGAGATTGAACACTGAAGCTTTCTTT.

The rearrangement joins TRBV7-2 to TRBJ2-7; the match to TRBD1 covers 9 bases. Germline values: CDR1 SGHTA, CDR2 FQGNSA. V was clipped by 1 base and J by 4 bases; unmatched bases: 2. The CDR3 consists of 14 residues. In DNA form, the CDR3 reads TGTGCCAGCAGCTTAGGACAGGGGGTGTACGAGCAGTACTTC. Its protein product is CASSLGQGVYEQYF.

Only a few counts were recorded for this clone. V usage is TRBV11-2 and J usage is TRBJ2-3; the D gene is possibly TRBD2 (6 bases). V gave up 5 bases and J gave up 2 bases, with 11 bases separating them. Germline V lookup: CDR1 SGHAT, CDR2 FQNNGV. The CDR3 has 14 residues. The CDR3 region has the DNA TGTGCCAGCAGCCCCTCGGACTACACAGATACGCAGTATTTT. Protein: CASSPSDYTDTQYF.

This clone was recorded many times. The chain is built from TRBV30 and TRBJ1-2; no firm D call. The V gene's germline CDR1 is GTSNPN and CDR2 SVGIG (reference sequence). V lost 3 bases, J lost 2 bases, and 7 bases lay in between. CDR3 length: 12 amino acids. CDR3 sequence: CAWSDGNYGYTF. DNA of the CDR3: TGTGCCTGGAGCGACGGAAACTATGGCTACACCTTC.

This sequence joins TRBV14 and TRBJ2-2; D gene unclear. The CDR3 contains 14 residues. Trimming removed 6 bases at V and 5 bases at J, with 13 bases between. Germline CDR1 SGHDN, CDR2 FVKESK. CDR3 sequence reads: CASSHPTITGELFF. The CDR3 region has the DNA TGTGCCAGCAGTCACCCAACGATTACCGGGGAGCTGTTTTTT.

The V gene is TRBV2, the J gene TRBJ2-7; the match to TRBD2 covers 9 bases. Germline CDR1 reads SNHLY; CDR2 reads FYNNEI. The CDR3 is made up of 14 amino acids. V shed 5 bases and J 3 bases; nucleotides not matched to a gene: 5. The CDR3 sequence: CASSPAAGGYEQYF. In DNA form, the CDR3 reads TGTGCCAGCAGTCCAGCAGCGGGAGGCTACGAGCAGTACTTC.

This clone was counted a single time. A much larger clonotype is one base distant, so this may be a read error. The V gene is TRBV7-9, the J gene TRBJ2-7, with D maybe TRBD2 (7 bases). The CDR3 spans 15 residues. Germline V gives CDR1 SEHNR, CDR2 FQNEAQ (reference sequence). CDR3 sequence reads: CASGLGGVAGYEQYF. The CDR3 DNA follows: TGTGCCAGCGGCTTAGGGGGGGTGGCCGGGTACGAGCAGTACTTC.

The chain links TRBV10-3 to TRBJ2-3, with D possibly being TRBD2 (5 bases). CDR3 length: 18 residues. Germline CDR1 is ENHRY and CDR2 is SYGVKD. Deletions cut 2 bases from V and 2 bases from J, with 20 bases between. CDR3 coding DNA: TGTGCCATCAGTGAGCGGACTGCTGAGGGATGGGACACAGATACGCAGTATTTT. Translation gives CAISERTAEGWDTDTQYF.

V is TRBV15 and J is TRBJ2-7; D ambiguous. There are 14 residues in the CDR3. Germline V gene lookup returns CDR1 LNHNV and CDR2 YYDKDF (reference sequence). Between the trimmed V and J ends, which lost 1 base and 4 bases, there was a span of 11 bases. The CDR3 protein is CATSRGAGEYEQYF. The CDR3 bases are TGTGCCACCAGCAGAGGCGCAGGAGAATACGAGCAGTACTTC.

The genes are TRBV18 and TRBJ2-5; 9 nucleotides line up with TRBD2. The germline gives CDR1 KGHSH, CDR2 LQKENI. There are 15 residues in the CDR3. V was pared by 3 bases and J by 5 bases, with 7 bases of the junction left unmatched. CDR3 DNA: TGTGCCAGCTCACCCCCTGGGACTAGCCGGGAGACCCAGTACTTC. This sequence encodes CASSPPGTSRETQYF.

The CDR3 DNA reads as TGTGCCAGCAGTTTTCGGCTAGCGGGATTCGACGAGCAGTACTTC. It encodes CASSFRLAGFDEQYF. The chain couples TRBV27 to TRBJ2-7; 9 nucleotides line up with TRBD2. The ends lost 3 bases at V and 5 bases at J; junction bases unmatched: 8. The germline V gene encodes CDR1 MNHEY and CDR2 SMNVEV (reference sequence). This CDR3 is 15 amino acids long.

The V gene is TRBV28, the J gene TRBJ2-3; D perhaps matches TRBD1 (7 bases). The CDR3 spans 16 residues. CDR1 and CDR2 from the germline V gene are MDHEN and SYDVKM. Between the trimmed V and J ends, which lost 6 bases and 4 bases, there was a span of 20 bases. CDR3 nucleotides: TGTGCCAGCAGCCGGAGGGGGCCAAGCGATGCAGATACGCAGTATTTT. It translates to CASSRRGPSDADTQYF.

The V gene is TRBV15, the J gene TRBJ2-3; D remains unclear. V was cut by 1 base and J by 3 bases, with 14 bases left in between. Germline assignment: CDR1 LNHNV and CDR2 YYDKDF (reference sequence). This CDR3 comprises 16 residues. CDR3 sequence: CATSRGTSQLTDTQYF. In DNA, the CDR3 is TGTGCCACCAGCAGAGGGACCTCACAGCTTACAGATACGCAGTATTTT.